Many counts were recorded for the clone carrying this T cell receptor (beta chain). The antigen remains undetermined. Germline assignment: CDR1 DFQATT and CDR2 SNEGSKA (reference sequence). V was clipped by 7 bases and J by 2 bases, with 11 bases between them. CDR3 length: 12 residues. This sample is drawn from a study of T-cell memory formation after mild COVID-19. Notes on the study in general: Contracting clones from day 15 to 85 had balanced CD4/CD8; later expanders favoured CD4+.

TCRdb itself ran the 5' RACE reads through MiXCR, one entry per CDR3 protein. The sample has 210,000 or so distinct CDR3 sequences; around 20% are singletons. The sequence came from an adult woman who had mild COVID-19 (a few samples of this study predate the infection). Cell type and time point are not known. The chain employs TRBV20-1 and TRBJ1-2; D is ambiguous. Sequenced: PBMCs or a T cell subset sorted from them (not recorded which). The CDR3 loop is CSGEGSNYGYTF. The CDR3 DNA is TGCAGTGGAGAAGGATCCAACTATGGCTACACCTTC.